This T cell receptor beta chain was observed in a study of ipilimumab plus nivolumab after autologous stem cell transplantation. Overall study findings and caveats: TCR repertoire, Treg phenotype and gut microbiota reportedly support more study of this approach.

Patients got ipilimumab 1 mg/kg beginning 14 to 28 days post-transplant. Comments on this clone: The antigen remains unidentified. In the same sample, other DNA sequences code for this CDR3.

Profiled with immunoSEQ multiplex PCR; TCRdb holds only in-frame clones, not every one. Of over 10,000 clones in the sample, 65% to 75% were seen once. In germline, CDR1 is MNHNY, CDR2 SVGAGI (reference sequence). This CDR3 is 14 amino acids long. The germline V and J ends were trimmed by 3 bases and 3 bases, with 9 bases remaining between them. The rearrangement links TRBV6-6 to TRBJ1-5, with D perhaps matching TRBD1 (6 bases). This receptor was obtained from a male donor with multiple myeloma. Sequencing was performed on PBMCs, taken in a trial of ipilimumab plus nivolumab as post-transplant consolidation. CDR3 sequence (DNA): TGTGCCAGCAGTTATGGGGACACCAATCAGCCCCAGCATTTT. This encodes CASSYGDTNQPQHF.